These T cell receptor beta chains were read from a single sample in a study of T cell responses to AZD1222 COVID-19 vaccine. TCRdb keeps only in-frame clones here, not all; method: immunoSEQ multiplex PCR. The data contain more than 150,000 clones, approximately 94% of them singletons. Sequenced material: peripheral blood, taken 28 days after the second AZD1222 dose. These receptors were obtained from an adult who received the AZD1222 COVID-19 vaccine. Both conserved end residues are part of each CDR3. Fields, in order: D gene, CDR3 length, V gene, J gene, clone size, CDR3 DNA, CDR3 protein. D genes are given only for firm matches. Some rows have no size entry. The others give once, few or many, or a class for an expanded clone.

d_gene: NA
len: 13
v_gene: TRBV6-5
j_gene: TRBJ1-2
abundance: NA
CDR3nt: TGTGCCAGCAGTCCCGGGTCCCCCTATGGCTACACCTTC
CDR3aa: CASSPGSPYGYTF

d_gene: TRBD1
len: 14
v_gene: TRBV4-3
j_gene: TRBJ1-2
abundance: NA
CDR3nt: TGCGCCAGCAGCCTAACACAGGGGCCCTTTGACTACACCTTC
CDR3aa: CASSLTQGPFDYTF

d_gene: TRBD1
len: 14
v_gene: TRBV2
j_gene: TRBJ2-7
abundance: NA
CDR3nt: TGTGCCAGCAGTGGAGGGGGCAGTTCCTACGAGCAGTACTTC
CDR3aa: CASSGGGSSYEQYF

d_gene: NA
len: 17
v_gene: TRBV3-1/TRBV3-2
j_gene: TRBJ2-1
abundance: once
CDR3nt: TGTGCCAGCAGCCCCACAGGGGCTAGCGAATACTACAATGAGCAGTTCTTC
CDR3aa: CASSPTGASEYYNEQFF

d_gene: NA
len: 14
v_gene: TRBV5-6
j_gene: TRBJ1-5
abundance: NA
CDR3nt: TGTGCCAGCAGCTCTGAATTAGGCAATCAGCCCCAGCATTTT
CDR3aa: CASSSELGNQPQHF

d_gene: NA
len: 13
v_gene: TRBV12-3/TRBV12-4
j_gene: TRBJ1-6
abundance: NA
CDR3nt: TGTGCCACCTACAGCTCCTATAATTCACCCCTCCACTTT
CDR3aa: CATYSSYNSPLHF

d_gene: TRBD1
len: 14
v_gene: TRBV6-5
j_gene: TRBJ1-1
abundance: NA
CDR3nt: TGTGCCAGCAGAGCGGGACAGGGGACTACTGAAGCTTTCTTT
CDR3aa: CASRAGQGTTEAFF

d_gene: NA
len: 11
v_gene: TRBV29-1
j_gene: TRBJ2-1
abundance: NA
CDR3nt: TGCAGCGCCGGTGTTGGGGATGAGCAGTTCTTC
CDR3aa: CSAGVGDEQFF

d_gene: TRBD2
len: 17
v_gene: TRBV19
j_gene: TRBJ2-7
abundance: NA
CDR3nt: TGTGCCAGTAGTATCGGCGGGAGGCCTCTAAGCTCCTACGAGCAGTACTTC
CDR3aa: CASSIGGRPLSSYEQYF

d_gene: TRBD1
len: 14
v_gene: TRBV4-2
j_gene: TRBJ2-5
abundance: NA
CDR3nt: TGTGCCAGCAGCCTCGGACAGGGCCAGGAGACCCAGTACTTC
CDR3aa: CASSLGQGQETQYF

d_gene: TRBD1
len: 15
v_gene: TRBV6-2/TRBV6-3
j_gene: TRBJ1-5
abundance: once
CDR3nt: TGTGCCAGCAGTTACCCGACAGGGGGAATGTCGCCCCAGCATTTT
CDR3aa: CASSYPTGGMSPQHF

d_gene: TRBD2
len: 17
v_gene: TRBV7-6
j_gene: TRBJ2-2
abundance: NA
CDR3nt: TGTGCCAGCAGCATCCGTAGCGGGAGAGGGGACACCGGGGAGCTGTTTTTT
CDR3aa: CASSIRSGRGDTGELFF

d_gene: NA
len: 13
v_gene: TRBV3-1/TRBV3-2
j_gene: TRBJ1-6
abundance: once
CDR3nt: TGTGCCAGCAGCCCCGCCCGGGATTCACCCCTCCACTTT
CDR3aa: CASSPARDSPLHF

d_gene: NA
len: 13
v_gene: TRBV19
j_gene: TRBJ2-3
abundance: NA
CDR3nt: TGTGCCAGTAGTGGGACTTATCCCGATACGCAGTATTTT
CDR3aa: CASSGTYPDTQYF

d_gene: TRBD2
len: 15
v_gene: TRBV10-2
j_gene: TRBJ2-7
abundance: NA
CDR3nt: TGCGCCAGCAGTGAGTCAGGCGGGAGGACGTACGAGCAGTACTTC
CDR3aa: CASSESGGRTYEQYF

d_gene: TRBD1
len: 16
v_gene: TRBV11-2
j_gene: TRBJ1-1
abundance: NA
CDR3nt: TGTGCCAGCAGCTTCCGGGACAGCCTGATGAACACTGAAGCTTTCTTT
CDR3aa: CASSFRDSLMNTEAFF

d_gene: NA
len: 14
v_gene: TRBV19
j_gene: TRBJ2-3
abundance: NA
CDR3nt: TGTGCCAGTAGTATTAAGGGGAGCACAGATACGCAGTATTTT
CDR3aa: CASSIKGSTDTQYF

d_gene: NA
len: 11
v_gene: TRBV3-1/TRBV3-2
j_gene: TRBJ2-1
abundance: NA
CDR3nt: TGTGCCAGCAGGGCCTACGGTGAGCAGTTCTTC
CDR3aa: CASRAYGEQFF

d_gene: NA
len: 15
v_gene: TRBV9
j_gene: TRBJ2-3
abundance: NA
CDR3nt: TGTGCCAGCAGCAACCGGGACCAGACCACAGATACGCAGTATTTT
CDR3aa: CASSNRDQTTDTQYF

d_gene: NA
len: 15
v_gene: TRBV28
j_gene: TRBJ2-7
abundance: NA
CDR3nt: TGTGCCAGCAGCATTGACCCGACCCACCGCTACGAGCAGTACTTC
CDR3aa: CASSIDPTHRYEQYF

d_gene: TRBD1
len: 17
v_gene: TRBV5-4
j_gene: TRBJ2-6
abundance: NA
CDR3nt: TGTGCCATCAGAGCCGGGACAGGCCCATCTGGGGCCAACGTCCTGACTTTC
CDR3aa: CAIRAGTGPSGANVLTF

d_gene: TRBD1
len: 14
v_gene: TRBV15
j_gene: TRBJ1-6
abundance: NA
CDR3nt: TGTGCCACCAGCGCGCGGGACAGGCGTTCACCCCTCCACTTT
CDR3aa: CATSARDRRSPLHF

d_gene: NA
len: 11
v_gene: TRBV20-1
j_gene: TRBJ2-7
abundance: once
CDR3nt: TGCAGTGCTAGAGGGTATGGGACGGAGTACTTC
CDR3aa: CSARGYGTEYF

d_gene: NA
len: 18
v_gene: TRBV7-8
j_gene: TRBJ1-6
abundance: NA
CDR3nt: TGTGCCAGCAGCTTAGAGGTTGCAGGGAGCTCCTATAATTCACCCCTCCACTTT
CDR3aa: CASSLEVAGSSYNSPLHF

d_gene: NA
len: 15
v_gene: TRBV9
j_gene: TRBJ2-2
abundance: once
CDR3nt: TGTGCCAGCAGCGTTAGAGGGTCCAACACCGGGGAGCTGTTTTTT
CDR3aa: CASSVRGSNTGELFF

d_gene: NA
len: 15
v_gene: TRBV10-3
j_gene: TRBJ2-7
abundance: NA
CDR3nt: TGTGCCATCAGTGACACAGGCGTGAGCTCCTACGAGCAGTACTTC
CDR3aa: CAISDTGVSSYEQYF

d_gene: NA
len: 15
v_gene: TRBV10-2
j_gene: TRBJ1-4
abundance: NA
CDR3nt: TGCGCCAGCCGCATGGTCGGGGGAACTAATGAAAAACTGTTTTTT
CDR3aa: CASRMVGGTNEKLFF

d_gene: NA
len: 13
v_gene: TRBV5-4
j_gene: TRBJ2-1
abundance: NA
CDR3nt: TGTGCCAGCGCCGGAGAGTCCTACAATGAGCAGTTCTTC
CDR3aa: CASAGESYNEQFF

d_gene: NA
len: 16
v_gene: TRBV24-1
j_gene: TRBJ2-1
abundance: NA
CDR3nt: TGTGCCACCAGAGACGTGTCAGGACACGGCCACAATGAGCAGTTCTTC
CDR3aa: CATRDVSGHGHNEQFF

d_gene: TRBD1
len: 15
v_gene: TRBV11-3
j_gene: TRBJ1-1
abundance: NA
CDR3nt: TGTGCCAGCAGCCCATGGCAGGGGGCGAACACTGAAGCTTTCTTT
CDR3aa: CASSPWQGANTEAFF

d_gene: TRBD1
len: 12
v_gene: TRBV30
j_gene: TRBJ1-1
abundance: NA
CDR3nt: TGTGCCTCGAAGGGGGCGGGAAATCAAGCTTTCTTT
CDR3aa: CASKGAGNQAFF

d_gene: TRBD2
len: 18
v_gene: TRBV5-1
j_gene: TRBJ2-5
abundance: NA
CDR3nt: TGCGCCAGCAGCCGCGGTCCCCCTAGCGGGGGGGACACAGAGACCCAGTACTTC
CDR3aa: CASSRGPPSGGDTETQYF

d_gene: TRBD1
len: 15
v_gene: TRBV13
j_gene: TRBJ1-4
abundance: NA
CDR3nt: TGTGCCAGCAGCTTGGGACAGGGCGATAATGAAAAACTGTTTTTT
CDR3aa: CASSLGQGDNEKLFF

d_gene: NA
len: 12
v_gene: TRBV6-2/TRBV6-3
j_gene: TRBJ1-1
abundance: NA
CDR3nt: TGTGCCAGCAGTCAGGGGTACACTGAAGCTTTCTTT
CDR3aa: CASSQGYTEAFF

d_gene: NA
len: 15
v_gene: TRBV11-3
j_gene: TRBJ1-1
abundance: NA
CDR3nt: TGTGCCAGCAGCTTATCTCAGGGGCTTGGCACTGAAGCTTTCTTT
CDR3aa: CASSLSQGLGTEAFF

d_gene: NA
len: 14
v_gene: TRBV28
j_gene: TRBJ1-4
abundance: NA
CDR3nt: TGTGCCAGCAGTTTACGGACGCCTGGTGAAAAACTGTTTTTT
CDR3aa: CASSLRTPGEKLFF

d_gene: NA
len: 16
v_gene: TRBV10-2
j_gene: TRBJ1-5
abundance: NA
CDR3nt: TGCGCCAGCAGTGAGTCGCAGGGAGGTAGCAATCAGCCCCAGCATTTT
CDR3aa: CASSESQGGSNQPQHF

d_gene: NA
len: 14
v_gene: TRBV7-8
j_gene: TRBJ1-2
abundance: NA
CDR3nt: TGTGCCAGCAGCTTAAGGACGGCTAACTATGGCTACACCTTC
CDR3aa: CASSLRTANYGYTF

d_gene: NA
len: 14
v_gene: TRBV27
j_gene: TRBJ2-1
abundance: once
CDR3nt: TGTGCCAGCATTAGGGGGGGGCAATACAATGAGCAGTTCTTC
CDR3aa: CASIRGGQYNEQFF

d_gene: NA
len: 15
v_gene: TRBV27
j_gene: TRBJ1-5
abundance: NA
CDR3nt: TGTGCCAGCAGTTACCAAGCCGATAGCAATCAGCCCCAGCATTTT
CDR3aa: CASSYQADSNQPQHF

d_gene: NA
len: 13
v_gene: TRBV6-4
j_gene: TRBJ1-1
abundance: NA
CDR3nt: TGTGCCAGCAGCACGAGGGGGGAGACTGAAGCTTTCTTT
CDR3aa: CASSTRGETEAFF

d_gene: NA
len: 16
v_gene: TRBV28
j_gene: TRBJ1-1
abundance: NA
CDR3nt: TGTGCCAGCAGTTTTACGGGTTTAGCCGGGGGCTCTGAAGCTTTCTTT
CDR3aa: CASSFTGLAGGSEAFF

d_gene: NA
len: 11
v_gene: TRBV19
j_gene: TRBJ1-1
abundance: once
CDR3nt: TGTGCCAGTATAGGCGGGCGTGAAGCTTTCTTT
CDR3aa: CASIGGREAFF

d_gene: NA
len: 13
v_gene: TRBV11-2
j_gene: TRBJ2-2
abundance: NA
CDR3nt: TGTGCCAGCAGCTCGTGGGAGACCGGGGAGCTGTTTTTT
CDR3aa: CASSSWETGELFF

d_gene: TRBD1
len: 14
v_gene: TRBV25-1
j_gene: TRBJ1-5
abundance: NA
CDR3nt: TGTGCCAGCAGATCCCAGGGGGCCAATCAGCCCCAGCATTTT
CDR3aa: CASRSQGANQPQHF

d_gene: NA
len: 14
v_gene: TRBV28
j_gene: TRBJ1-2
abundance: NA
CDR3nt: TGTGCCAGCAGTTTATTATCTCCCCCCTATGGCTACACCTTC
CDR3aa: CASSLLSPPYGYTF

d_gene: NA
len: 13
v_gene: TRBV12-5
j_gene: TRBJ2-7
abundance: once
CDR3nt: TGTGCTAGTGGTTTGGTACAGGGACGCGAGCAGTACTTC
CDR3aa: CASGLVQGREQYF

d_gene: NA
len: 12
v_gene: TRBV28
j_gene: TRBJ2-2
abundance: NA
CDR3nt: TGTGCCAGCAATGAGAATACCGGGGAGCTGTTTTTT
CDR3aa: CASNENTGELFF

d_gene: NA
len: 17
v_gene: TRBV7-8
j_gene: TRBJ2-7
abundance: NA
CDR3nt: TGTGCCAGCAGCTTAGAAAATCCACGGACAACATCCTACGAGCAGTACTTC
CDR3aa: CASSLENPRTTSYEQYF

d_gene: NA
len: 16
v_gene: TRBV4-1
j_gene: TRBJ2-1
abundance: NA
CDR3nt: TGCGCCAGCAGCCAAGTTACCGAGTTTCCCTACAATGAGCAGTTCTTC
CDR3aa: CASSQVTEFPYNEQFF

d_gene: NA
len: 14
v_gene: TRBV18
j_gene: TRBJ1-1
abundance: NA
CDR3nt: TGTGCCAGCTCACCTGGAGGAGAGAGCACTGAAGCTTTCTTT
CDR3aa: CASSPGGESTEAFF

d_gene: TRBD1
len: 15
v_gene: TRBV19
j_gene: TRBJ1-6
abundance: NA
CDR3nt: TGTGCCAGTAGTATGCAGGGGGCTAAGAATTCACCCCTCCACTTT
CDR3aa: CASSMQGAKNSPLHF

d_gene: TRBD1
len: 15
v_gene: TRBV19
j_gene: TRBJ1-5
abundance: NA
CDR3nt: TGTGCCAGTAGTCTCTTGACAGGGGGCTATCAGCCCCAGCATTTT
CDR3aa: CASSLLTGGYQPQHF

d_gene: NA
len: 11
v_gene: TRBV7-3
j_gene: TRBJ2-1
abundance: NA
CDR3nt: TGTGCCAGCAGCCCACGGGCTGAGCAGTTCTTC
CDR3aa: CASSPRAEQFF